A single sample is the source of the 24 T cell receptor beta chains below, sequenced in a study of blood T cell repertoires in COVID-19. Measured with immunoSEQ multiplex PCR; TCRdb has only the in-frame clones, and not every one. Of 70,000 to 95,000 clones listed, around four fifths are singletons. Source material: peripheral blood. The receptors derive from an elderly man with active or convalescent COVID-19.

V usage is TRBV5-1 and J usage is TRBJ1-5, with D maybe TRBD1 (6 bases). The V end was cut by 1 base, the J end by 6 bases, with 14 bases between. The germline V gene has CDR1 SGHRS and CDR2 YFSETQ. The CDR3 has 15 residues. The CDR3 loop is CASSLTGSSFQPQHF. In nucleotides, the CDR3 is TGCGCCAGCAGCTTGACAGGGTCTTCTTTTCAGCCCCAGCATTTT.

V and J are TRBV7-2 and TRBJ1-4, with 10 bases lining up with TRBD1. The trim removed 5 bases at V and 4 bases at J, leaving 10 bases unmatched. The CDR3 has 17 residues. Germline V gene lookup returns CDR1 SGHTA and CDR2 FQGNSA. The CDR3 spells CASSPRPTGGLNEKLFF. CDR3 nucleotides: TGTGCCAGCAGCCCTCGGCCGACAGGGGGCCTTAATGAAAAACTGTTTTTT.

The CDR3 nucleotides are TGTGCCAGCCGGCGGGGGGCTGAAGCTTTCTTT. It codes for CASRRGAEAFF. This chain connects TRBV3-1 (or the pseudogene TRBV3-2) to TRBJ1-1; tentatively, D is TRBD1 (5 bases). V was trimmed by 8 bases and J by 6 bases, leaving 10 bases between them. The CDR3 has 11 amino acids. Germline CDR1 LGHDT, CDR2 YNNKEL (reference sequence).

The CDR3 sequence: CASTRWSGGAYNEQFF. The CDR3 DNA sequence: TGTGCCAGCACCCGATGGTCAGGGGGCGCGTACAATGAGCAGTTCTTC. V and J are TRBV13 and TRBJ2-1, with 8 nucleotides matching TRBD1. Germline CDR1 reads PRHDT; CDR2 reads FYEKMQ (reference sequence). V lost 7 bases and J lost 4; bases outside the gene matches: 12. This CDR3 is 16 amino acids long. The variable domain in full, with the rest retrieved from reference TRBV13 and TRBJ2-1, is AAGVIQSPRHLIKEKRETATLKCYPIPRHDTVYWYQQGPGQDPQFLISFYEKMQSDKGSIPDRFSAQQFSDYHSELNMSSLELGDSALYFCASTRWSGGAYNEQFFGPGTRLTVL.

The chain couples TRBV6-4 to TRBJ2-7, with TRBD1 identical over 7 bases. Germline loops: CDR1 MRHNA, CDR2 SNTAGT. The CDR3 has 14 residues. This chain's CDR3 is CASGRDSRIYGQYV. CDR3 nucleotides: TGTGCCAGCGGCCGGGACAGCAGAATCTACGGGCAGTACGTC.

This sequence joins TRBV15 and TRBJ1-5; 9 bases fit TRBD1. Germline trimming cut 2 bases from V and 5 bases from J; bases unmatched to any gene: 7. This CDR3 has 16 residues. The germline V gene has CDR1 LNHNV and CDR2 YYDKDF (reference sequence). CDR3 bases: TGTGCCACCAGCAGAACCCTAGGGACAGGGCATCAGCCCCAGCATTTT. The encoded protein is CATSRTLGTGHQPQHF. The full variable domain, with the rest looked up from reference TRBV15 and TRBJ1-5, is DAMVIQNPRYQVTQFGKPVTLSCSQTLNHNVMYWYQQKSSQAPKLLFHYYDKDFNNEADTPDNFQSRRPNTSFCFLDIRSPGLGDTAMYLCATSRTLGTGHQPQHFGDGTRLSIL.

V and J are TRBV7-9 and TRBJ2-2, with TRBD1 matching over 11 bases. This CDR3 is built from 15 residues. Unmatched junction bases numbered 5, after V lost 6 bases and J lost 5 bases. CDR1 is SEHNR and CDR2 is FQNEAQ in the germline V gene (reference sequence). The CDR3, as DNA: TGTGCCAGCAGTCCTGGACAGGGGGCAACCGGGGAGCTGTTTTTT. This gives the protein CASSPGQGATGELFF.

Regarding this clone: This CDR3 is also generated by other DNA sequences in the sample. This chain connects TRBV19 to TRBJ1-5; perhaps TRBD1 as D (6 bases). V gave up 1 base and J gave up 2 bases, with 9 bases separating them. Germline-derived CDR1 and CDR2 are LNHDA and SQIVND (reference sequence). The CDR3 is 15 amino acids. The CDR3 DNA is TGTGCCAGTAGTATAGCAGGGGCTGGCAATCAGCCCCAGCATTTT. Translation: CASSIAGAGNQPQHF.

This rearrangement joins TRBV30 to TRBJ1-5; D perhaps matches TRBD1 (5 bases). Trimming removed 4 bases from V and 9 bases from J, with 13 bases in between. The CDR3 has 12 amino acids. Germline values: CDR1 GTSNPN, CDR2 SVGIG (reference sequence). CDR3 residues: CAWNSGLRPQHF. The CDR3 bases are TGTGCCTGGAATTCAGGGCTCCGGCCCCAGCATTTT.

The chain recombines TRBV7-2 with TRBJ1-1; 7 nucleotides agree with TRBD1. This CDR3 contains 15 residues. Germline CDR1 SGHTA, CDR2 FQGNSA. Germline trimming cut 5 bases from V and 0 bases from J; bases unmatched to any gene: 6. CDR3 nucleotide sequence: TGTGCCAGCAGCCGGGGACAGACGATGAACACTGAAGCTTTCTTT. The encoded protein is CASSRGQTMNTEAFF.

The rearrangement joins TRBV5-1 to TRBJ2-1; 9 positions agree with TRBD2. V shed 1 base, J shed 8 bases, and the junction held 7 bases outside the gene matches. This CDR3 region has 15 residues. Germline V gene lookup returns CDR1 SGHRS and CDR2 YFSETQ. The CDR3, as DNA: TGCGCCAGCAGCTTGACCGCTAGCGGGAACTATGAGCAGTTCTTC. Translating it yields CASSLTASGNYEQFF.

The sample holds one count of this clone. The chain recombines TRBV11-3 with TRBJ2-4; weak D call: TRBD2 (6 bases). V lost 1 base and J 3 bases, leaving 13 bases between the germline ends. The CDR3 consists of 16 residues. Germline CDR1 reads SGHNT; CDR2 reads YENEEA. CDR3 in amino acids: CASSLASSGLKNIQYF. In DNA form, the CDR3 reads TGTGCCAGCAGCTTAGCCTCGTCGGGACTCAAAAACATTCAGTACTTC.

The V gene is TRBV19, the J gene TRBJ1-2; 7 positions match TRBD1. After removal of 6 bases from V and 5 bases from J, the junction contained 6 bases not matched to a gene. The CDR3 loop spans 13 amino acids. Germline V lookup: CDR1 LNHDA, CDR2 SQIVND (reference sequence). The CDR3 region has the DNA TGTGCCAGTAGCCTGACAGGGCCTTATGGCTACACCTTC. Translated, it gives CASSLTGPYGYTF.

This rearrangement joins TRBV18 to TRBJ2-5; unclear D gene. V was pared by 0 bases and J by 3 bases, with 8 bases between. CDR3 size: 14 residues. Germline V gene lookup returns CDR1 KGHSH and CDR2 LQKENI. CDR3 loop: CASSPPRPEETQYF. DNA for the CDR3: TGTGCCAGCTCACCACCCAGGCCCGAAGAGACCCAGTACTTC.

The chain couples TRBV5-1 to TRBJ1-4, with TRBD1 matching 12 bases. The germline gives CDR1 SGHRS, CDR2 YFSETQ. This CDR3 contains 15 residues. J lost 8 bases, V lost 4 bases, and 6 bases had no gene match. In DNA, the CDR3 is TGCGCCAGCAGCCTCTCCGGGACAGGGGGCGAAAAACTGTTTTTT. It translates to CASSLSGTGGEKLFF.

The DNA for the CDR3 is TGTGCCAGCAGTGACCCCCGGGACAGGGAAGATCAGCCCCAGCATTTT. This codes for CASSDPRDREDQPQHF. This sequence joins TRBV6-4 and TRBJ1-5, with 9 bases lining up with TRBD1. Losses at the gene ends were 2 bases for V and 5 bases for J; bases not matched to a gene: 7. From germline, CDR1 is MRHNA and CDR2 SNTAGT. The CDR3 is 16 amino acids.

The rearrangement uses TRBV6-5 and TRBJ1-1; TRBD1 agrees at 12 bases. Trimming removed 6 bases from V and 2 bases from J; junction bases left unmatched: 4. The length of the CDR3 is 15 residues. Germline-derived CDR1 and CDR2 are MNHEY and SVGAGI. CDR3 sequence (DNA): TGTGCCAGCAGCAGGGGGACAGGGGGCAACACTGAAGCTTTCTTT. Amino acids: CASSRGTGGNTEAFF.

This chain joins TRBV4-2 and TRBJ1-5; 9 bases are shared with TRBD1. The ends lost 4 bases at V and 5 bases at J; junction bases unmatched: 3. CDR3 length: 14 amino acids. From germline, CDR1 is LGHNA and CDR2 YNFKEQ. CDR3 protein: CASSRGQGYQPQHF. CDR3 bases: TGTGCCAGCAGCCGTGGACAGGGGTATCAGCCCCAGCATTTT.

The gene calls are TRBV5-1 and TRBJ2-2, with D perhaps matching TRBD2 (6 bases). Germline-derived CDR1 and CDR2 are SGHRS and YFSETQ. CDR3 size: 16 residues. Trimming pared 1 base from V and 5 bases from J, leaving 15 bases between. The CDR3 loop reads CASSLSQVGGTGELFF. CDR3 DNA: TGCGCCAGCAGCTTGAGTCAGGTCGGGGGAACCGGGGAGCTGTTTTTT.

This clone was detected only once. The rearrangement links TRBV6-6 to TRBJ2-2, with D tentatively TRBD1 (5 bases). From germline, CDR1 is MNHNY and CDR2 SVGAGI (reference sequence). The CDR3 extends over 14 amino acids. V was clipped by 2 bases and J by 3 bases, with 7 bases between them. CDR3 in amino acids: CASSYRGDTGELFF. The CDR3 DNA sequence: TGTGCCAGCAGTTACAGGGGTGACACCGGGGAGCTGTTTTTT.

V usage is TRBV3-1 (or the pseudogene TRBV3-2) and J usage is TRBJ2-5, with D unresolved. This CDR3 is 12 amino acids long. V was clipped by 0 bases and J by 5 bases, with 4 bases between them. In germline, CDR1 is LGHDT, CDR2 YNNKEL (reference sequence). The CDR3 sequence is CASSQDLETQYF. The CDR3 DNA reads TGTGCCAGCAGCCAAGATCTGGAGACCCAGTACTTC.

V and J are TRBV11-2 and TRBJ1-5; TRBD1 aligns across 11 bases. The CDR3 extends over 17 amino acids. V shed 5 bases, J shed 5 bases, and the junction held 11 bases outside the gene matches. The germline V gene has CDR1 SGHAT and CDR2 FQNNGV. CDR3 loop: CASSPGGWDRGDQPQHF. The CDR3 DNA sequence: TGTGCCAGCAGCCCAGGGGGGTGGGACAGGGGGGATCAGCCCCAGCATTTT.

The chain joins TRBV7-8 to TRBJ2-2; TRBD1 aligns across 8 bases. The V and J ends lost 5 bases and 7 bases, in that order; junction bases with no gene match: 9. Germline CDR1 reads SGHVS; CDR2 reads FQNEAQ. The CDR3 totals 15 residues. For the CDR3, the DNA is TGTGCCAGCAGCGCCCGGACAGGGTCAGTCGGGGAGCTGTTTTTT. It codes for CASSARTGSVGELFF.

The J gene is TRBJ2-5, the V gene TRBV11-2; a weak D match, TRBD2 (5 bases). Trimming cost V 5 bases and J 1 base, with 8 bases left between them. This CDR3 has 13 residues. The germline V gene encodes CDR1 SGHAT and CDR2 FQNNGV. CDR3 in amino acids: CASSMGAQETQYF. Here the CDR3 DNA reads TGTGCCAGCAGCATGGGAGCCCAAGAGACCCAGTACTTC. The full variable domain, completed using reference TRBV11-2 and TRBJ2-5, is EAGVAQSPRYKIIEKRQSVAFWCNPISGHATLYWYQQILGQGPKLLIQFQNNGVVDDSQLPKDRFSAERLKGVDSTLKIQPAKLEDSAVYLCASSMGAQETQYFGPGTRLLVL.